This record covers a single TCR beta chain. The data derive from a study of blood T cell repertoires in COVID-19. Study background: Specimens from acute and convalescent COVID-19 originated in the United States, Italy and Spain.

The protocol was immunoSEQ multiplex PCR, while the TCRdb copy is restricted to in-frame clones and leaves out a portion. The repertoire includes under 150,000 clones, 70% to 80% of them detected once, and roughly 8.6% sits in the top ten. There are 14 residues in the CDR3. Germline lookup yields CDR1 MNHEY and CDR2 SMNVEV (reference sequence). Trimming removed 3 bases at V and 0 bases at J, with 9 bases between. Sequencing was carried out using peripheral blood. The clonotype originates from a woman between 50 and 59 years old with active or convalescent COVID-19. The gene calls are TRBV27 and TRBJ2-7; D is perhaps TRBD2 (6 bases). The CDR3 nucleotides read TGTGCCAGCAGTTTGGAGGGCCACTCCTACGAGCAGTACTTC. As protein: CASSLEGHSYEQYF.